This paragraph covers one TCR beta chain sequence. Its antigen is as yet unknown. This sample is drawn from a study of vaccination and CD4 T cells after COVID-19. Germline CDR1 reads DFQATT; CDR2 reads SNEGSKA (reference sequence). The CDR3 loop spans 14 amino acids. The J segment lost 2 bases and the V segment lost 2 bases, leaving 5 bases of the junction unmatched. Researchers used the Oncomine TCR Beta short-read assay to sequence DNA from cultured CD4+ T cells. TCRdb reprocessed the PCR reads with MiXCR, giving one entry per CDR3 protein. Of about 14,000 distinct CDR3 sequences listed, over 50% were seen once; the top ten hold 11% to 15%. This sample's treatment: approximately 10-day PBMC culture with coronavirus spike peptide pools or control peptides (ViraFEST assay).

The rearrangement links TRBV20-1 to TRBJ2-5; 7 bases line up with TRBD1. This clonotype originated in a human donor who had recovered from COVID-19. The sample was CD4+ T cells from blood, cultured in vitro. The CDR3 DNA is TGCAGTGCTAGATCAGAGACAGGGCAAGAGACCCAGTACTTC. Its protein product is CSARSETGQETQYF.